The entry that follows covers one T cell receptor beta chain sequence. V was clipped by 4 bases and J by 7 bases; unmatched bases: 16. CDR3 length equals 16 residues. Per the germline V gene, CDR1 is MDHEN and CDR2 is SYDVKM. The data are from a study of follicular helper T cells after annual influenza vaccination. TCRdb's table, derived via immunoSEQ multiplex PCR, lists solely in-frame clones and lacks some. The data contain about 9,600 clones, over 75% of them singletons. Regarding time point: 2014-2015 season, 7 days after vaccination. Per time point, roughly 35-100 mL of blood was sampled. Sequences were derived from CXCR5- memory CD4+ T cells sorted from blood, sampled 7 days after influenza vaccination. The chain is built from TRBV28 and TRBJ2-7; the match to TRBD1 covers 7 bases. This clonotype was sampled from an adult who received the influenza vaccine. The CDR3 nucleotides read TGTGCCAGCAGTTCCGCCCGCCTTAGGGGGCATGGGGAGCAGTACTTC. Translated: CASSSARLRGHGEQYF.